This T cell receptor beta chain emerged from a study of shared clonotypes between healthy human individuals. Study results and caveats: Only a few donors were included, so the genetic and exposure-history diversity represented was limited.

Clones were read by immunoSEQ multiplex PCR, and TCRdb kept only the in-frame ones, dropping some. The table lists approximately 1.5 million clones, about 98.5% of them singletons. In germline, CDR1 is MDHEN, CDR2 SYDVKM. The length of the CDR3 is 15 residues. V dropped 3 bases and J dropped 4; count of bases not matched to a gene: 7. Worth noting for this clone: Antigen unknown.

J is TRBJ2-5 and V is TRBV28; 8 nucleotides agree with TRBD1. The TCR comes from a man aged 30 to 45 in good health. Sequenced sample: naive CD4+ T cells sorted from blood. As for subset: CD45RA+ positively selected. CDR3 in DNA: TGTGCCAGCAGTTTCAACAGGGGGGCCGTAGAGACCCAGTACTTC. This sequence encodes CASSFNRGAVETQYF.